Below are 5 T cell receptor beta chains sequenced from a single sample in a study of vaccination and CD4 T cells after COVID-19. Treatment reported: roughly 10-day PBMC culture with coronavirus spike peptide pools or control peptides (ViraFEST assay). Sequence data for DNA of cultured CD4+ T cells were generated by the Oncomine TCR Beta short-read assay. TCRdb processed the PCR reads anew with MiXCR; each CDR3 protein has one entry. Among around 26,000 distinct CDR3 sequences listed, roughly 67% were seen once. No antigen has been assigned to these receptors. The specimen was CD4+ T cells from blood, cultured in vitro, collected after SARS-CoV-2 vaccination. All receptors come from a human donor who received a COVID-19 vaccine.

This clonotype has only one observation. The chain uses TRBV18 and TRBJ2-7, with TRBD2 matching 14 bases. This CDR3 comprises 16 residues. V was pared by 5 bases and J by 2 bases, with 5 bases of the junction left unmatched. CDR1 KGHSH and CDR2 LQKENI come from the germline V gene. The DNA of the CDR3 is TGTGCCAGCTCATCCCGACTAGCGGGGGGGCCCTACGAGCAGTACTTC. Encoded protein: CASSSRLAGGPYEQYF.

The genes are TRBV6-1 and TRBJ1-1; D may be TRBD1 (5 bases). The CDR3 covers 11 residues. In germline, CDR1 is MNHNS, CDR2 SASEGT. V gave up 2 bases and J gave up 12 bases, with 10 bases separating them. The CDR3 is CASSETGTPFF. The CDR3, as DNA: TGTGCCAGCAGTGAAACCGGGACCCCTTTCTTT.

The chain carries TRBV20-1 and TRBJ2-3; 12 bases are shared with TRBD2. Trimming cost V 1 base and J 3 bases; bases outside gene matches: 11. CDR1 and CDR2 from the germline V gene are DFQATT and SNEGSKA (reference sequence). This CDR3 region has 18 residues. In DNA form, the CDR3 reads TGCAGTGCTAGAGTCCTAGCGGGGGGGCCGTTTGAGACAGATACGCAGTATTTT. This codes for CSARVLAGGPFETDTQYF.

The rearrangement uses TRBV2 and TRBJ2-7; 8 nucleotides match TRBD1. The CDR3 contains 14 residues. The V gene's germline CDR1 is SNHLY and CDR2 FYNNEI. The ends lost 11 bases at V and 0 bases at J; junction bases unmatched: 9. CDR3 DNA sequence: TGTGCCTGCATCCCCCAGGGGGCCTCCTACGAGCAGTACTTC. Its protein product is CACIPQGASYEQYF.

V and J are TRBV6-1 and TRBJ1-2; D is unresolved. From germline, CDR1 is MNHNS and CDR2 SASEGT. The CDR3 has 13 amino acids. V lost 6 bases to trimming and J lost 4 bases, with 12 bases between them. CDR3 sequence reads: CASSPWPAYGYTF. DNA for the CDR3: TGTGCCAGCAGCCCTTGGCCGGCCTATGGCTACACCTTC.